The text below deals with one T cell receptor (beta chain). Its specificity is not known. TCRdb's table, derived via immunoSEQ multiplex PCR, lists solely in-frame clones and lacks some. Among about 40,000 clones, 85% were seen once, and the ten largest hold approximately 16%. These data are taken from a study of OX40 agonist ivuxolimab in advanced cancers. Overall study findings and caveats: At 0.1 to 3.0 mg/kg, CD4+ and CD8+ blood T cells expanded clonally by week 6. Nonresponders included some who also had low normalized T-cell clonal expansion.

Germline loops: CDR1 LNHDA, CDR2 SQIVND (reference sequence). The CDR3 runs to 16 residues. V lost 2 bases to trimming and J lost 0 bases; unmatched junction nucleotides: 2. This receptor was obtained from an adult with an advanced solid tumor such as melanoma, head and neck, liver or kidney cancer. The sequencing used CD4+ or CD8+ T cells sorted from blood, collected in a trial of the OX40 agonist ivuxolimab. The gene calls are TRBV19 and TRBJ2-2, with 8 bases matching TRBD1. CDR3 in DNA: TGTGCCAGTAGTATATGGACAGGGACGAACACCGGGGAGCTGTTTTTT. Translation gives CASSIWTGTNTGELFF.